The T cell receptor beta chain under discussion was sequenced for a study of a mutant IDH1 vaccine in newly diagnosed glioma. TCRdb's table, derived via immunoSEQ multiplex PCR, lists solely in-frame clones and lacks some. The sample includes 70,000 or so clones, more than 85% of them seen just once. Time point in this sample: week 35, safety follow-up. Each vaccine dose was 300 ug of mutant IDH1 20-mer peptide, with topical imiquimod. V trimming: 1 base; J trimming: 5 bases; junction bases outside the gene matches: 6. CDR3 length: 16 amino acids. Per the germline V gene, CDR1 is SGHNT and CDR2 is YENEEA. On this clone: Its specificity is not known.

The sequenced sample was PBMCs, obtained from a glioma patient whose treatment included an IDH1 peptide vaccine. This sequence joins TRBV11-3 and TRBJ1-5; TRBD1 matches at 9 bases. The clonotype was recovered from a man younger than 40 with glioma. CDR3 in amino acids: CASSLVGDREYQPQHF. CDR3 coding DNA: TGTGCCAGCAGCTTAGTAGGGGACAGGGAATATCAGCCCCAGCATTTT.